Listed here is a single T cell receptor beta chain. The V gene's germline CDR1 is SQVTM and CDR2 ANQGSEA. The CDR3 extends over 14 amino acids. V lost 4 bases and J lost 2; bases outside the gene matches: 8. TCRdb re-derived calls from the 5' RACE reads in MiXCR, one entry per CDR3 protein. The top ten hold less than 8.5% of the sample, which has about 83,000 distinct CDR3 sequences, approximately 13% seen once. This entry comes from a study of early T cells in non-severe SARS-CoV-2 infection. The sample taken for sequencing was whole blood. The clonotype comes from an adult who was a healthcare worker with PCR-confirmed SARS-CoV-2 infection or an uninfected control (not recorded which). The chain has TRBV29-1 and TRBJ2-7; TRBD1 matches at 7 bases. CDR3 nucleotides: TGCAGCGTTGCAAAATGGACAGGAACCTACGAGCAGTACTTC. This sequence encodes CSVAKWTGTYEQYF.